Sequencing of this TCR beta chain was carried out in a study of blood T cell repertoires in COVID-19. Study context: Nucleic acid was either cDNA or gDNA, and it came from T cells, B-cell-depleted T cells, or PBMCs.

CDR3 length equals 15 residues. Deletions cut 2 bases from V and 7 bases from J, with 15 bases between. Germline V gives CDR1 MDHEN, CDR2 SYDVKM. Per the study methods: Estimated nucleated cell counts came from reference gene primer amplification. TCRdb's table, derived via immunoSEQ multiplex PCR, lists solely in-frame clones and lacks some. D and trimming were read from the DNA, whereas the V and J calls and clone size are those reported in that table. The data contain roughly 160,000 clones, 79% of them singletons. Followed longitudinally, the Seattle patients had been enrolled during active infection.

The source is a woman aged 55-70 years with COVID-19, enrolled during active disease. Sequenced material: peripheral blood. V and J are TRBV28 and TRBJ2-1, with D maybe TRBD2 (5 bases). CDR3 loop: CASSLAGGPLNEQFF. CDR3 sequence (DNA): TGTGCCAGCAGTTTAGCGGGCGGTCCTCTAAATGAGCAGTTCTTC.